This entry is about one T cell receptor beta chain. Its target antigen remains unknown. Base qualities are not at hand, and no much larger clone is one base apart. The CDR3 runs 12 residues from the cysteine to the phenylalanine. The only DNA kept is the CDR3, 36 bases in frame from the first base. Relative to germline, V is 2 bases shorter and J is 5 bases shorter, with 6 bases between their ends. From the germline V gene, CDR1 is MDHEN and CDR2 is SYDVKM. This specimen comes from a study of PD-1 blockade in mismatch repair-deficient tumors (TCRdb year 2017). Regarding the study in general: The trial enrolled more than 85 consecutive patients with 12 mismatch repair-deficient cancer types between 2013 and late 2016, all previously treated and progressing. Deep sequencing of TCR CDR3 regions was used to track tumor-associated T cell clones in peripheral blood of patients responding to PD-1 blockade.

The research as a whole found: After pembrolizumab, tumor-resident clones, which were often undetectable in blood before treatment, expanded rapidly and then contracted, generally ahead of radiologic responses.

Mismatch repair deficiency in every enrolled patient was established by polymerase chain reaction or immunohistochemistry. Three patients who responded to pembrolizumab therapy underwent TCR sequencing. Pembrolizumab PD-1 blockade was prospectively tested in advanced mismatch repair-deficient cancers, regardless of tissue of origin, in the phase II trial. Peripheral blood T cell samples were serially collected before and at multiple times after PD-1 blockade was started. Blood sampling time points were reported as weeks after the first dose of pembrolizumab. The library was obtained by the immunoSEQ multiplex PCR assay. In its TCRdb copy, this immuneACCESS table keeps in-frame sequences only and misses some clones. Where compared with another copy, unresolved V genes explain less than half of these, and the others have no known cause. In this sample the table shows 120,000 or so clones, 86% of which occur a single time. The top ten clonotypes cover approximately 13% of the sample.

The receptor comes from an adult with mismatch repair-deficient cancer. The source material was peripheral blood, sampled 44 weeks after starting pembrolizumab. The V and J genes are TRBV28 and TRBJ1-1, with no confident D gene call. The CDR3 in this case is CASSLERTEAFF. Read as DNA, the sequence is TGTGCCAGCAGTTTAGAGAGAACTGAAGCTTTCTTT.